This TCR beta chain stems from a study of T cells expressing NK-cell markers. Germline V gives CDR1 SGHRS, CDR2 YFSETQ. There are 14 residues in the CDR3. TCRdb re-called the 5' RACE reads; every CDR3 protein appears as one record, without DNA. Its table lists some 280,000 distinct CDR3 sequences. The sample comprised blood T cells: a sorted CD56 or NKG2C T cell subset, CD4+ or CD8+ T cells, or bulk PBMC T cells (not recorded which). The V and J genes are TRBV5-1 and TRBJ2-3; TCRdb gives TRBD1 as the D gene, but with no DNA this cannot be confirmed. This receptor was taken from a man aged 18 to 35 in good health. CDR3 sequence: CASSLGRYTDTQYF.